The 27 T cell receptor beta chains below come from one sample, sequenced in a study of shared clonotypes between healthy human individuals. Sequenced by immunoSEQ multiplex PCR; TCRdb stores in-frame clones only, minus some. The data contain approximately 500,000 clones, roughly 80% of them singletons. Material: PBMCs. All receptors derive from a woman between 40 and 50 years old in good health. Some clones in this sample may be carry-over from other donors' samples.

This clone was recorded once. The chain has TRBV29-1 and TRBJ2-7; 9 nucleotides match TRBD1. Per the germline V gene, CDR1 is SQVTM and CDR2 is ANQGSEA. The CDR3 is made up of 14 amino acids. V lost 7 bases to trimming and J lost 4 bases; unmatched junction nucleotides: 11. CDR3 sequence (DNA): TGCAGCGCTTCCTCCGGGACAGGGCCTTACGAGCAGTACTTC. Its translation is CSASSGTGPYEQYF.

CDR3 nucleotide sequence: TGTGCCAGCAGTCCGCGGACTAGCGGAATGCTAAGATCCTACGAGCAGTACTTC. This gives the protein CASSPRTSGMLRSYEQYF. J is TRBJ2-7 and V is TRBV27; 10 positions agree with TRBD2. There are 18 residues in the CDR3. CDR1 MNHEY and CDR2 SMNVEV come from the germline V gene (reference sequence). The J segment lost 1 base and the V segment lost 5 bases, leaving 14 bases of the junction unmatched.

CDR3 nucleotide sequence: TGTGCCAGCAGCTTGCCTGCAGGGGGCTCAGAGACCCAGTACTTC. Amino acids: CASSLPAGGSETQYF. The chain joins TRBV5-5 to TRBJ2-5; 8 bases line up with TRBD1. Germline-derived CDR1 and CDR2 are SGHKS and YYEKEE (reference sequence). The CDR3 has 15 amino acids. Trimming cost V 1 base and J 4 bases; bases outside gene matches: 6.

The rearrangement uses TRBV7-9 and TRBJ1-2; 8 nucleotides align to TRBD1. V trimming: 2 bases; J trimming: 4 bases; junction bases outside the gene matches: 6. The CDR3 runs to 15 residues. Germline lookup yields CDR1 SEHNR and CDR2 FQNEAQ (reference sequence). This CDR3 reads CASSLNSGTGYGYTF. In nucleotides, the CDR3 is TGTGCCAGCAGCTTAAATTCCGGGACAGGCTATGGCTACACCTTC.

This chain connects TRBV15 to TRBJ2-1, with D tentatively TRBD2 (5 bases). This CDR3 is 14 amino acids long. CDR1 and CDR2 from the germline V gene are LNHNV and YYDKDF (reference sequence). V lost 1 base to trimming and J lost 2 bases, with 6 bases between them. CDR3 region: CATSRVTTYNEQFF. For the CDR3, the DNA is TGTGCCACCAGCAGAGTGACTACCTACAATGAGCAGTTCTTC.

The chain recombines TRBV29-1 with TRBJ2-7; D may be TRBD1 or TRBD2 (5 bases each). CDR1 SQVTM and CDR2 ANQGSEA come from the germline V gene. The germline V and J ends were trimmed by 6 bases and 3 bases, with 15 bases remaining between them. The CDR3 loop spans 13 amino acids. For the CDR3, the DNA is TGCAGCGTGATGGGGGAGAGGATCTACGAGCAGTACTTC. Encoded protein: CSVMGERIYEQYF.

To note about this clone: A far bigger clonotype differs at one base, so this is likely a read error. A read error is likely, as this CDR3 ends without the conserved phenylalanine or tryptophan. The rearrangement uses TRBV27 and TRBJ2-7; TRBD2 is a possible D gene (6 bases). This CDR3 region has 14 residues. The ends were cut back, 10 bases at V and 0 bases at J, with 16 bases in the middle. In germline, CDR1 is MNHEY, CDR2 SMNVEV (reference sequence). The CDR3 DNA reads TGTGCCACCACGGATGTCGGGGGCTCCTACGAGCAGTACTTA. It is translated as CATTDVGGSYEQYL.

With regard to this clone: A single base is all that separates this from a far larger clone, so a read error is likely. The V gene is TRBV28, the J gene TRBJ2-7; D gene uncertain. The V end lost 2 bases, the J end lost 3 bases, and 5 bases lay between the germline ends. Germline V gene lookup returns CDR1 MDHEN and CDR2 SYDVKM. The CDR3 length is 12 residues. The CDR3 reads CASSLVVYEQYF. The CDR3 DNA sequence: TGTGCCAGCAGTTTAGTGGTCTACGAGCAGTACTTC.

J is TRBJ1-5 and V is TRBV11-2; 9 bases fit TRBD1. This CDR3 is built from 15 residues. Germline V CDR1 and CDR2: SGHAT, FQNNGV. The J segment lost 6 bases and the V segment lost 2 bases, leaving 5 bases of the junction unmatched. The CDR3 loop is CASSLNGQGFQPQHF. The CDR3 nucleotides read TGTGCCAGCAGCTTAAATGGACAGGGGTTTCAGCCCCAGCATTTT.

This clone has only one observation. The chain links TRBV30 to TRBJ1-1, with D possibly TRBD1 on 5 matching bases. V was clipped by 8 bases and J by 0 bases, with 16 bases between them. This CDR3 has 14 amino acids. The germline V gene has CDR1 GTSNPN and CDR2 SVGIG (reference sequence). The chain's CDR3 is CAGDRGEMNTEAFF. CDR3 DNA sequence: TGTGCCGGGGACCGGGGGGAAATGAACACTGAAGCTTTCTTT.

The V call is TRBV5-4, the J call TRBJ2-5; maybe TRBD1 (6 bases). V was clipped by 4 bases and J by 4 bases, with 14 bases between them. CDR1 and CDR2 (germline): SGHNT, YYREEE (reference sequence). This CDR3 spans 14 amino acids. The CDR3 loop is CASSVQGRRETQYF. For the CDR3, the DNA is TGTGCCAGCAGCGTGCAGGGGAGACGAGAGACCCAGTACTTC.

The chain is built from TRBV5-4 and TRBJ2-7; 12 bases fit TRBD1. With 0 bases clipped from V and 6 bases from J, the junction kept 10 bases outside the gene matches. There are 17 residues in the CDR3. Germline V gives CDR1 SGHNT, CDR2 YYREEE (reference sequence). The CDR3 protein is CASSLAWGDRGPGEQYF. As DNA, the CDR3 is TGTGCCAGCAGCTTGGCGTGGGGGGACAGGGGGCCAGGCGAGCAGTACTTC.

V and J are TRBV13 and TRBJ2-7; D remains unclear. The germline CDR1 and CDR2 sequences are PRHDT and FYEKMQ (reference sequence). Trimming shortened V by 1 base and J by 5 bases, and 18 bases separated the two germline ends. The CDR3 is 16 amino acids. Here the CDR3 reads CASSLVGAWKRNEQYF. The CDR3 coding sequence is TGTGCCAGCAGCTTAGTTGGTGCGTGGAAAAGAAACGAGCAGTACTTC.

The rearrangement joins TRBV6-6 to TRBJ2-7; TRBD1 is a possible D gene (6 bases). This CDR3 comprises 14 residues. CDR1 and CDR2 (germline): MNHNY, SVGAGI (reference sequence). Trimming cost V 2 bases and J 3 bases, with 11 bases left between them. CDR3 bases: TGTGCCAGCAGTTACCGGGACACCCGCTACGAGCAGTACTTC. It translates to CASSYRDTRYEQYF.

V is TRBV10-3 and J is TRBJ2-7; 7 bases match TRBD2. The CDR3 runs to 15 residues. The trim removed 6 bases at V and 0 bases at J, leaving 8 bases unmatched. Germline V lookup: CDR1 ENHRY, CDR2 SYGVKD. The CDR3 DNA reads as TGTGCCATCAGGAGCGGGGCGGGGAACTCCTACGAGCAGTACTTC. Translating gives CAIRSGAGNSYEQYF.

The chain employs TRBV5-4 and TRBJ2-7, with 12 bases fitting TRBD2. CDR3 length: 16 amino acids. V shed 4 bases, J shed 2 bases, and the junction held 7 bases outside the gene matches. Germline CDR1 and CDR2: SGHNT and YYREEE (reference sequence). CDR3 nucleotide sequence: TGTGCCAGCAGCAAACCTCTAGCGGGAGGGCCCTACGAGCAGTACTTC. Its translation: CASSKPLAGGPYEQYF.

In regard to this clone: A far larger clone is off by one base, so a read error is likely. Other DNA sequences of this sample code for an identical CDR3. The gene calls are TRBV9 and TRBJ2-6, with 8 bases that match TRBD1. CDR1 SGDLS and CDR2 YYNGEE come from the germline V gene. The CDR3 runs 18 residues. CDR3 sequence reads: CASSVTTAGGSGANVLTF. Here the CDR3 DNA reads TGTGCCAGCAGCGTCACAACTGCAGGGGGCTCTGGGGCCAACGTCTTGACTTTC.

On this clone: This specimen includes other DNA sequences encoding the same CDR3. The gene calls are TRBV19 and TRBJ1-2; perhaps TRBD1 as D (6 bases). Per germline, CDR1 LNHDA and CDR2 SQIVND (reference sequence). The CDR3 totals 13 residues. Trimming removed 3 bases at V and 2 bases at J, with 7 bases between. The CDR3 protein is CASSIDRNYGYTF. The CDR3 nucleotides read TGTGCCAGTAGTATTGACAGGAACTATGGCTACACCTTC.

The rearrangement links TRBV18 to TRBJ2-1; the match to TRBD2 covers 9 bases. Germline V lookup: CDR1 KGHSH, CDR2 LQKENI. The CDR3 has 14 residues. The V and J ends lost 1 base and 7 bases, in that order; junction bases with no gene match: 2. CDR3 amino acids: CASSPLSGRNEQFF. The CDR3 coding sequence is TGTGCCAGCTCACCACTTAGCGGGAGAAATGAGCAGTTCTTC.

Many counts were recorded for this clone. This chain uses TRBV7-2 with TRBJ1-5; D might be TRBD1 (6 bases). In germline, CDR1 is SGHTA, CDR2 FQGNSA. The V and J ends lost 2 bases and 7 bases respectively, with 9 bases between them. The CDR3 contains 13 residues. Written as DNA, the CDR3 is TGTGCCAGCAGCTTAAGGAGGGGGCAGCCCCAGCATTTT. Protein product: CASSLRRGQPQHF.

The genes are TRBV7-2 and TRBJ2-1; a weak D match, TRBD1 (5 bases). The CDR3 has 15 amino acids. Between the trimmed V and J ends, which lost 1 base and 9 bases, there was a span of 16 bases. Germline V CDR1 and CDR2: SGHTA, FQGNSA. The CDR3 DNA reads as TGTGCCAGCAGCTTAGATTACTGGCGCCAGGGTGAGCAGTTCTTC. This codes for CASSLDYWRQGEQFF.

The chain carries TRBV11-2 and TRBJ2-7; 11 positions match TRBD2. This CDR3 spans 15 amino acids. Losses at the gene ends were 5 bases for V and 2 bases for J; bases not matched to a gene: 5. CDR1 and CDR2 (germline): SGHAT, FQNNGV. The CDR3 region has the DNA TGTGCCAGCAGCCCAAATAGCGGGAGGGCCTACGAGCAGTACTTC. Protein product: CASSPNSGRAYEQYF.

For this clone: Other nucleotide sequences from this sample produce the same CDR3. V and J are TRBV5-1 and TRBJ1-5; D is perhaps TRBD1 (6 bases). The CDR3 has 14 amino acids. Germline lookup yields CDR1 SGHRS and CDR2 YFSETQ. V was cut by 0 bases and J by 7 bases, with 11 bases left in between. CDR3 sequence (DNA): TGCGCCAGCAGCTTGGTCGGGGGCGAACAGCCCCAGCATTTT. Translated: CASSLVGGEQPQHF.

For this clone: A far more abundant clone sits one base away, making this likely a read error. This CDR3 fails to terminate in the conserved phenylalanine or tryptophan, so it likely reflects a read error. The chain joins TRBV2 to TRBJ1-2; 7 bases are shared with TRBD1. The CDR3 length is 12 residues. V trimming: 8 bases; J trimming: 4 bases; junction bases outside the gene matches: 4. CDR1 SNHLY and CDR2 FYNNEI come from the germline V gene. The CDR3 sequence is CASDREGYGYTL. The CDR3 DNA reads TGTGCCAGCGACAGGGAAGGCTATGGCTACACCCTC.

In regard to this clone: Other nucleotide sequences from this sample produce the same CDR3. V usage is TRBV28 and J usage is TRBJ1-2; D unclear. Trimming took off 5 bases at V and 1 base at J, with 5 bases between the two ends. Germline CDR1 and CDR2: MDHEN and SYDVKM. The CDR3 consists of 12 residues. CDR3 in DNA: TGTGCCAGCAGTCTAGTTAACTATGGCTACACCTTC. Translation: CASSLVNYGYTF.

The V and J genes are TRBV5-1 and TRBJ2-5, with a weak D call TRBD2 (7 bases). Trimming cost V 0 bases and J 4 bases, with 16 bases left between them. The CDR3 consists of 16 residues. Germline V gene sequence: CDR1 SGHRS, CDR2 YFSETQ. For the CDR3, the DNA is TGCGCCAGCAGCTTGGGTCAGGGGAGGGCCAGAGAGACCCAGTACTTC. Amino acid sequence: CASSLGQGRARETQYF.

The CDR3 sequence: CASSLAWTHEQYF. The CDR3 DNA reads as TGTGCCAGCAGCTTAGCCTGGACACACGAGCAGTACTTC. This rearrangement joins TRBV7-9 to TRBJ2-7, with D perhaps TRBD1 (5 bases). There are 13 residues in the CDR3. Trimming removed 0 bases at V and 5 bases at J, with 8 bases between. Germline loops: CDR1 SEHNR, CDR2 FQNEAQ (reference sequence). The variable domain in full, completed from reference TRBV7-9 and TRBJ2-7, reads DTGVSQNPRHKITKRGQNVTFRCDPISEHNRLYWYRQTLGQGPEFLTYFQNEAQLEKSRLLSDRFSAERPKGSFSTLEIQRTEQGDSAMYLCASSLAWTHEQYFGPGTRLTVT.